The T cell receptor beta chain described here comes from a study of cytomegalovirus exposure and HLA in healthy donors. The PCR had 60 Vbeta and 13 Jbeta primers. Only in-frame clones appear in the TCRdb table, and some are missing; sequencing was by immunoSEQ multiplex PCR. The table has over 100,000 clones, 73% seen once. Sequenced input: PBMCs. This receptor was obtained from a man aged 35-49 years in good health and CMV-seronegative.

The CDR3 nucleotides are TGTGCCAGCAGCTTGGCCGGGGTCAATTCACCCCTCCACTTT. It is translated as CASSLAGVNSPLHF. The chain links TRBV5-6 to TRBJ1-6; D gene unclear. V lost 0 bases and J 7 bases, leaving 8 bases between the germline ends. Germline V gene lookup returns CDR1 SGHDT and CDR2 YYEEEE. The CDR3 length is 14 residues.